These 30 T cell receptor beta chains share one sample of origin, sequenced in a study of tumor and adjacent non-tumor tissue in lung cancer. The template was RNA from unsorted bulk tissue. The normal lung tissue was taken more than 3 cm from the tumor edge. Three rounds of nested PCR, following a modified ARM-PCR protocol, produced the TCRbeta library. TCRdb itself ran the multiplex PCR reads through MiXCR, one entry per CDR3 protein. Of some 80,000 distinct CDR3 sequences in the sample, roughly 80% were seen once. The sample comprised distant non-tumor lung tissue. The receptors stem from a man in his 60s with non-small cell lung cancer.

A remark on this clonotype: A read error is possible here, since a much larger clone lies one base away. The chain links TRBV30 to TRBJ1-1; tentatively, D is TRBD1 (5 bases). The CDR3 totals 11 residues. From germline, CDR1 is GTSNPN and CDR2 SVGIG (reference sequence). The V gene lost 3 bases and the J gene lost 10 bases, with 12 bases spanning the gap. The CDR3 loop is CAWRGDPRAFF. The DNA of the CDR3 is TGTGCCTGGAGGGGGGATCCCCGAGCTTTCTTT.

J is TRBJ2-1 and V is TRBV11-2, with a possible D match to TRBD2 (5 bases). Germline CDR1 and CDR2: SGHAT and FQNNGV. The germline V and J ends were trimmed by 1 base and 5 bases, with 9 bases remaining between them. The CDR3 has 14 residues. CDR3 region: CASSLGRMDNEQFF. CDR3 DNA sequence: TGTGCCAGCAGCTTAGGGAGGATGGACAATGAGCAGTTCTTC. The full variable domain, with the rest looked up from reference TRBV11-2 and TRBJ2-1, is EAGVAQSPRYKIIEKRQSVAFWCNPISGHATLYWYQQILGQGPKLLIQFQNNGVVDDSQLPKDRFSAERLKGVDSTLKIQPAKLEDSAVYLCASSLGRMDNEQFFGPGTRLTVL.

With regard to this clonotype: The junction departs from germline at one end; a sequencing error may be responsible. The chain combines TRBV4-3 with TRBJ1-2, with D unresolved. CDR3 length equals 17 residues. From germline, CDR1 is LGHNA and CDR2 YSLEER. The CDR3 protein is CASSQDLPGKDNYGYTF. The CDR3 DNA is TGTGCCAGCAGCCAAGATCTCCCTGGGAAAGATAACTATGGCTACACCTTC.

Remarks on this clonotype: One end of the junction fails to match germline, which may point to a read error. The genes are TRBV7-9 and TRBJ2-7, with TRBD2 identical over 15 bases. This CDR3 has 15 residues. From germline, CDR1 is SEHNR and CDR2 FQNEAQ (reference sequence). CDR3 sequence (DNA): TGTGTCAGCAGCCCCCCGGGACTAGCGGGAGGCGAGCAGTACTTC. It specifies CVSSPPGLAGGEQYF.

This clonotype was observed once. Germline and junction disagree at one end, which may indicate a read error. The chain recombines TRBV11-2 with TRBJ1-2, with D hard to call. Germline lookup yields CDR1 SGHAT and CDR2 FQNNGV. This CDR3 spans 15 amino acids. This CDR3 is CDSSSRTAADYGYTF. The CDR3 DNA reads TGTGACAGCAGCTCCAGGACCGCCGCTGACTATGGCTACACCTTC.

A word on this clonotype: At one end, the junction sequence differs from germline, possibly due to a read error. This chain joins TRBV11-3 and TRBJ2-7; D not certain. CDR3 length equals 11 residues. CDR1 SGHNT and CDR2 YENEEA come from the germline V gene. This CDR3 is CVSTDSILQYF. DNA of the CDR3: TGTGTCAGCACCGATTCGATCTTACAGTACTTC. The full variable domain, in which reference TRBV11-3 and TRBJ2-7 provide the parts outside the CDR3, is EAGVVQSPRYKIIEKKQPVAFWCNPISGHNTLYWYLQNLGQGPELLIRYENEEAVDDSQLPKDRFSAERLKGVDSTLKIQPAELGDSAVYLCVSTDSILQYFGPGTRLTVT.

As to this clonotype: A read error may account for a junction end that differs from germline. V usage is TRBV11-2 and J usage is TRBJ2-7; D gene uncertain. CDR3 length: 13 amino acids. Germline lookup yields CDR1 SGHAT and CDR2 FQNNGV. CDR3 in DNA: TGTGCCAACAGCTTAAATCTTCGGATCGAGCAGTATTTC. This translates into CANSLNLRIEQYF.

In the case of this clonotype: The junction does not match germline at one end; this may be a read error. The chain has TRBV20-1 and TRBJ2-3; possibly TRBD2 for D (6 bases). In germline, CDR1 is DFQATT, CDR2 SNEGSKA (reference sequence). This CDR3 is built from 10 residues. The DNA for the CDR3 is TGCACTGCTCGAGCAGGAGGGCCGGGTTTT. Amino acids: CTARAGGPGF.

To note about this clonotype: A much larger clone is a single base away; this may be a read error. The J gene is TRBJ2-6, the V gene TRBV30; D tentatively fits TRBD1 or TRBD2 (5 bases each). The CDR3 length is 14 residues. Germline V gene lookup returns CDR1 GTSNPN and CDR2 SVGIG (reference sequence). DNA of the CDR3: TGTACCTGGGAGAGGGGTTCAGGGGCCAACGTCCTGACTTTC. Translation gives CTWERGSGANVLTF. The full variable domain, rest sourced from reference TRBV30 and TRBJ2-6, is SQTIHQWPATLVQPVGSPLSLECTVEGTSNPNLYWYRQAAGRGLQLLFYSVGIGQISSEVPQNLSASRPQDRQFILSSKKLLLSDSGFYLCTWERGSGANVLTFGAGSRLTVL.

On this clonotype: In this CDR3 the conserved last residue, phenylalanine or tryptophan, is missing, so a read error is likely. The limits of the CDR3 on the DNA are not certain, so only TCRdb's listed CDR3 is given. The chain employs TRBV11-2 and TRBJ1-1. The CDR3 contains 14 residues when both ends are counted. Germline V gives CDR1 SGHAT, CDR2 FQNNGV. The CDR3 protein is CASSLVGGDTETFS.

This rearrangement joins TRBV2 to TRBJ1-1, with 7 bases matching TRBD1. The V gene end was trimmed by 8 bases and the J gene end by 10 bases; junction bases not matched to a gene: 13. CDR1 and CDR2 (germline): SNHLY, FYNNEI. The CDR3 extends over 13 amino acids. The CDR3 DNA sequence: TGTGCCAGCGTGCCGGACAGGTCCGGGATAGCTTTCTTT. It specifies CASVPDRSGIAFF.

To note about this clonotype: One junction end disagrees with the germline gene, perhaps due to a read error. The chain employs TRBV6-5 and TRBJ1-5, with D tentatively TRBD1 (6 bases). This CDR3 comprises 15 residues. The germline gives CDR1 MNHEY, CDR2 SVGAGI. The CDR3 is CARSYLQGSNQSQHF. The CDR3 DNA reads TGTGCCAGGAGTTACCTACAGGGAAGCAATCAATCCCAGCATTTT.

Note on this clonotype: The junction does not match germline at one end; this may be a read error. CDR3 amino acids: CAGSHSGQDTNQPQHF. As DNA, the CDR3 is TGCGCCGGCAGTCACTCGGGACAAGATACCAATCAGCCCCAGCATTTT. V and J are TRBV23-1 and TRBJ1-5, with D maybe TRBD1 (6 bases). TRBV23-1 is labeled an ORF, and its function is uncertain. There are 16 residues in the CDR3.

Turning to this clonotype: Compared with germline, one end of the junction differs, possibly owing to a read error. The chain links TRBV6-1 to TRBJ2-5; TRBD2 aligns across 13 bases. In germline, CDR1 is MNHNS, CDR2 SASEGT. This CDR3 has 17 residues. For the CDR3, the DNA is TGTGCCAGCAGTTCGGGACTAGCGGGGAGGTACAAAGAGATCCAGTACTTC. It translates to CASSSGLAGRYKEIQYF.

This rearrangement joins TRBV11-2 to TRBJ1-2; D is possibly TRBD1 (5 bases). The length of the CDR3 is 13 residues. The V gene's germline CDR1 is SGHAT and CDR2 FQNNGV. Trimming cost V 6 bases and J 14 bases, with 22 bases left between them. This chain's CDR3 is CASRGPLDYGCTF. DNA for the CDR3: TGTGCCAGCAGGGGGCCGTTGGACTATGGCTGTACCTTC.

As for this clonotype: One end of the junction does not line up with germline, which may come from a read error. The chain employs TRBV11-2 and TRBJ2-1; perhaps D is TRBD1 or TRBD2 (5 bases each). CDR1 and CDR2 from the germline V gene are SGHAT and FQNNGV. CDR3 length: 16 residues. The CDR3 DNA is TGTGCCAGCAGCACCCTCCGGGGCAGGGTGAGGAATGACCAGTTCTTC. It yields the protein CASSTLRGRVRNDQFF.

This rearrangement joins TRBV5-1 to TRBJ2-7; D call uncertain. V lost 0 bases to trimming and J lost 5 bases, with 18 bases between them. The length of the CDR3 is 16 residues. Looked up from germline, CDR1 is SGHRS and CDR2 is YFSETQ. DNA for the CDR3: TGCGCCAGCAGCTTGGTCTCCGGCTATGGCTACGACGAGCAGTACTTC. Translation: CASSLVSGYGYDEQYF.

Worth noting for this clonotype: Compared with germline, one end of the junction differs, possibly owing to a read error. V is TRBV30 and J is TRBJ1-1, with TRBD1 matching over 8 bases. Per germline, CDR1 GTSNPN and CDR2 SVGIG (reference sequence). CDR3 length: 14 residues. CDR3 coding DNA: TGTGCCTGGAGTGTTTCAGGGGGCCTCACTGAAGCTCTCTTT. Its protein is CAWSVSGGLTEALF.

Regarding this clonotype: Being one base from a much bigger clone, this may be a read error. The rearrangement links TRBV5-4 to TRBJ2-7; D remains unclear. Germline V gives CDR1 SGHNT, CDR2 YYREEE (reference sequence). The CDR3 length is 12 residues. CDR3: CASSLYSYKQYF. The CDR3 DNA reads as TGTGCCAGCAGCTTGTACAGCTACAAGCAGTACTTC.

As concerns this clonotype: One end of the junction does not line up with germline, which may come from a read error. The chain combines TRBV29-1 with TRBJ1-1; no reliable D call. The V gene's germline CDR1 is SQVTM and CDR2 ANQGSEA. The CDR3 is 14 amino acids. DNA for the CDR3: TGTAGCGTTCATCCTCCGGGCAGGAACACTGAAGCTTTCTTT. It translates to CSVHPPGRNTEAFF.

With regard to this clonotype: A read error may account for a junction end that differs from germline. The chain is built from TRBV11-2 and TRBJ1-6; D is undetermined. The CDR3 contains 15 residues. Per the germline V gene, CDR1 is SGHAT and CDR2 is FQNNGV. CDR3 amino acids: CASSLGCDNNSLLHF. DNA for the CDR3: TGTGCCAGCAGCTTAGGATGCGACAATAATTCACTCCTCCACTTT.

The chain carries TRBV20-1 and TRBJ2-7; possible D gene TRBD1, 6 bases. The germline V gene encodes CDR1 DFQATT and CDR2 SNEGSKA (reference sequence). The CDR3 is made up of 16 amino acids. V was clipped by 5 bases and J by 4 bases, with 24 bases between them. The CDR3 nucleotides read TGCAGTGCTCCAGCACTTACTAGGGGGAGAAAGTACGAGCAGTACTTC. It is translated as CSAPALTRGRKYEQYF.

For this clonotype: Compared with germline, one end of the junction differs, possibly owing to a read error. The CDR3 loop reads CARSYSLGVTGAFF. CDR3 in DNA: TGTGCCCGCAGTTACTCGCTAGGGGTCACTGGAGCTTTCTTT. The chain uses TRBV6-5 and TRBJ1-1; possibly TRBD1 for D (5 bases). This CDR3 is 14 amino acids long. The germline V gene has CDR1 MNHEY and CDR2 SVGAGI.

With respect to this clonotype: An end of the junction differs from the germline gene, which may be a read error. The J gene is TRBJ1-2, the V gene TRBV5-4; no clear D. The CDR3 contains 13 residues. Germline lookup yields CDR1 SGHNT and CDR2 YYREEE (reference sequence). The CDR3 region has the DNA TGTGTCAGCAGCCGGTACGAGGAGGGTGGCTACACCTTC. Its protein product is CVSSRYEEGGYTF.

Details on this clonotype: As the CDR3 is not closed by the conserved phenylalanine or tryptophan, this likely results from a read error. This rearrangement joins TRBV4-1 to TRBJ1-2; 7 bases match TRBD1. The length of the CDR3 is 16 residues. Per germline, CDR1 MGHRA and CDR2 YSYEKL. The CDR3: CTSSPCGTGDYYGYTV. For the CDR3, the DNA is TGCACCAGCAGCCCCTGTGGAACAGGGGACTACTATGGCTACACCGTC.

The rearrangement links TRBV29-1 to TRBJ2-7; 7 positions match TRBD1. V trimming: 6 bases; J trimming: 12 bases; junction bases outside the gene matches: 14. CDR3 length equals 12 residues. The germline gives CDR1 SQVTM, CDR2 ANQGSEA. The CDR3 sequence: CSVELQGRKRYF. CDR3 coding DNA: TGCAGCGTCGAACTACAGGGGCGCAAGCGGTACTTC.

In the case of this clonotype: This sequence may be a read error, since a much larger clone differs from it by one base. This sequence joins TRBV12-3 or TRBV12-4 and TRBJ2-1, with 10 bases fitting TRBD2. The CDR3 extends over 16 amino acids. The ends lost 5 bases at V and 2 bases at J; junction bases unmatched: 6. CDR3: CASSLGSGGAYNEQFF. The CDR3 nucleotides read TGTGCCAGCAGTCTAGGAAGCGGGGGGGCCTACAATGAGCAGTTCTTC.

Relative to its sample, this clonotype is medium-sized (0.01 to 0.1%). V gene TRBV29-1 combines with J gene TRBJ2-2; D remains unclear. Germline V gene lookup returns CDR1 SQVTM and CDR2 ANQGSEA. This CDR3 spans 13 amino acids. V gave up 4 bases and J gave up 1 base, with 7 bases separating them. Written as DNA, the CDR3 is TGCAGCGTTGTAGCCAGGAACACCGGGGAGCTGTTTTTT. As protein: CSVVARNTGELFF.

As regards this clonotype: A much larger clone sits a single nucleotide away, making a read error possible. This sequence joins TRBV11-2 and TRBJ2-7; D perhaps matches TRBD1 (6 bases). V was shortened by 1 base and J by 5 bases, with 18 bases between the two germline ends. The CDR3 length is 16 residues. CDR1 is SGHAT, CDR2 FQNNGV, per germline. In DNA, the CDR3 is TGTGCCAGCAGCTTAGGAACAAACAGGGTCTGCAACGAGCAGTACTTC. Its translation: CASSLGTNRVCNEQYF. Supplemented by reference TRBV11-2 and TRBJ2-7, the full variable domain reads EAGVAQSPRYKIIEKRQSVAFWCNPISGHATLYWYQQILGQGPKLLIQFQNNGVVDDSQLPKDRFSAERLKGVDSTLKIQPAKLEDSAVYLCASSLGTNRVCNEQYFGPGTRLTVT.

Many counts were recorded for this clonotype. The chain uses TRBV6-1 and TRBJ2-4; D not resolved. CDR1 MNHNS and CDR2 SASEGT come from the germline V gene. CDR3 size: 13 residues. Deletions cut 4 bases from V and 5 bases from J, with 9 bases between. CDR3 sequence (DNA): TGTGCCAGCAGTGTGGGTTCCCAAAACATTCAGTACTTC. The encoded protein is CASSVGSQNIQYF.